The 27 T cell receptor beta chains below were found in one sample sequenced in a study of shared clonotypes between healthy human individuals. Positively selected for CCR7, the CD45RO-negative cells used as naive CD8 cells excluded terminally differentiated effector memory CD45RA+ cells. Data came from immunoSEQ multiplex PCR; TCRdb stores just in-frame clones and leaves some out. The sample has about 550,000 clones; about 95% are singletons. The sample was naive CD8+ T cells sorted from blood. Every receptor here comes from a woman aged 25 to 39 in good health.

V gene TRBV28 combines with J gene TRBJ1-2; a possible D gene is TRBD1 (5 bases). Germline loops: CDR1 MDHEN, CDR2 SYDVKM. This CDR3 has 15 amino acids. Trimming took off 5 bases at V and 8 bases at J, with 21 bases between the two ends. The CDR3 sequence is CASSLTGGGKLGYTF. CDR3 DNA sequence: TGTGCCAGCAGTCTTACCGGGGGGGGAAAGTTAGGCTACACCTTC.

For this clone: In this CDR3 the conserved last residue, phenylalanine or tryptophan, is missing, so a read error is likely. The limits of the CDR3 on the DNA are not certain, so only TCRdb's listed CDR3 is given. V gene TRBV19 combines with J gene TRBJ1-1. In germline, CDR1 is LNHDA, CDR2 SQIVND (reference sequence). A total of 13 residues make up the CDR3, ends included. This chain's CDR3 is CASSPGLEGEMKV.

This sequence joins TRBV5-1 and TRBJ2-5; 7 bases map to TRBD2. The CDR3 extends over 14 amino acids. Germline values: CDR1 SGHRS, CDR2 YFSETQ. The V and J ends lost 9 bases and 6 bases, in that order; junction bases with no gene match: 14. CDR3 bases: TGCGCCACCGGTCGGGAGGCCGCTGATCAGACCCAGTACTTC. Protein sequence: CATGREAADQTQYF.

The chain's CDR3 is CASSPEVTGELFF. CDR3 coding DNA: TGTGCCAGCAGCCCCGAAGTCACCGGGGAGCTGTTTTTT. The J gene is TRBJ2-2, the V gene TRBV7-9; D not certain. The V end lost 5 bases, the J end lost 4 bases, and 8 bases lay between the germline ends. This CDR3 has 13 amino acids. CDR1 is SEHNR, CDR2 FQNEAQ, per germline (reference sequence). The full variable domain, rest sourced from reference TRBV7-9 and TRBJ2-2, is DTGVSQNPRHKITKRGQNVTFRCDPISEHNRLYWYRQTLGQGPEFLTYFQNEAQLEKSRLLSDRFSAERPKGSFSTLEIQRTEQGDSAMYLCASSPEVTGELFFGEGSRLTVL.

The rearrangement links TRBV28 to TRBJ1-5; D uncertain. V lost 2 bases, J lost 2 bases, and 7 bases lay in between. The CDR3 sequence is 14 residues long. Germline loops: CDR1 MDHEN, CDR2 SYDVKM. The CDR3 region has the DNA TGTGCCAGCAGTTTAGGGGAGGGCAATCAGCCCCAGCATTTT. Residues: CASSLGEGNQPQHF.

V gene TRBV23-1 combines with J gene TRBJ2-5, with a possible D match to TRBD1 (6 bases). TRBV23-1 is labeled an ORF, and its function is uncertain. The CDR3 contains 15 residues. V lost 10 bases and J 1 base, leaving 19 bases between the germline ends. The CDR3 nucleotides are TGCGCCACGCCACTACTCCGGACAGCCCAAGAGACCCAGTACTTC. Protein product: CATPLLRTAQETQYF.

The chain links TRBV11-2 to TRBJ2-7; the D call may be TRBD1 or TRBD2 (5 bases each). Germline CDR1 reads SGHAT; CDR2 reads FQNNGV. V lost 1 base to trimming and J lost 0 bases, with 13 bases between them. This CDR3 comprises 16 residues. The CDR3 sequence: CASSLGGRKSSYEQYF. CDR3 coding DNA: TGTGCCAGCAGCTTAGGGGGACGGAAGAGCTCCTACGAGCAGTACTTC.

The CDR3 region is CASGLQDNREQYF. CDR3 sequence (DNA): TGTGCCAGCGGACTTCAGGACAATCGCGAGCAGTACTTC. J is TRBJ2-5 and V is TRBV27, with D perhaps assigned TRBD1 or TRBD2 (5 bases each). The DNA matches TRBJ2-7 better at its end, which makes the J call doubtful. The CDR3 spans 13 residues. The germline V gene has CDR1 MNHEY and CDR2 SMNVEV (reference sequence).

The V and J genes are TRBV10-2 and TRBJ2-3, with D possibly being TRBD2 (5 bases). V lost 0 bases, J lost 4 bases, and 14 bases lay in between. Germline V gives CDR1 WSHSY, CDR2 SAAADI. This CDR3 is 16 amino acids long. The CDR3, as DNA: TGCGCCAGCAGTGAGTCTGGGAGCATGAGACCAGATACGCAGTATTTT. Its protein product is CASSESGSMRPDTQYF.

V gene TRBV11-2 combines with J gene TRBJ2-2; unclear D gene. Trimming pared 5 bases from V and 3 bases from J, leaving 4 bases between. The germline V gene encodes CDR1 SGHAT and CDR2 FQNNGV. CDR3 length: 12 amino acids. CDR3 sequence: CASSPHTGELFF. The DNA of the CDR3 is TGTGCCAGCAGCCCCCACACCGGGGAGCTGTTTTTT.

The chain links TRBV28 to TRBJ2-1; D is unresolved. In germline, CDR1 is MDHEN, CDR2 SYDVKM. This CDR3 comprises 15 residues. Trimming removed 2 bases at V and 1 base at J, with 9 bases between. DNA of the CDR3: TGTGCCAGCAGTTTAGCTTCCCCTTCCTACAATGAGCAGTTCTTC. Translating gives CASSLASPSYNEQFF.

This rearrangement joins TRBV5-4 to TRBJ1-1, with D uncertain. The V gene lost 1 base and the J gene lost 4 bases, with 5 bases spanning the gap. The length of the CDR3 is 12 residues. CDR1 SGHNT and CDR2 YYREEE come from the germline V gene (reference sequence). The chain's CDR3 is CASSLRSTEAFF. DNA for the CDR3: TGTGCCAGCAGCTTGCGTAGCACTGAAGCTTTCTTT.

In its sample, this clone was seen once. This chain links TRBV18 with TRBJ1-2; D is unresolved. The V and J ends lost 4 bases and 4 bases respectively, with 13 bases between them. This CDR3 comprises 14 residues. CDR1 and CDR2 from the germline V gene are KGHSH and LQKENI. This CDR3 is CASSLGDPGYGYTF. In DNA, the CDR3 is TGTGCCAGCTCACTAGGAGACCCAGGCTATGGCTACACCTTC.

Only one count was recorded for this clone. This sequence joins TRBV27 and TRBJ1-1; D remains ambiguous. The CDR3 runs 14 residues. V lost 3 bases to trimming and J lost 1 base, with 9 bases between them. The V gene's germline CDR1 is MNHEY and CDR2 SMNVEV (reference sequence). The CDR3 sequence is CASSFIGKNTEAFF. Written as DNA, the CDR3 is TGTGCCAGCAGTTTCATAGGGAAGAACACTGAAGCTTTCTTT.

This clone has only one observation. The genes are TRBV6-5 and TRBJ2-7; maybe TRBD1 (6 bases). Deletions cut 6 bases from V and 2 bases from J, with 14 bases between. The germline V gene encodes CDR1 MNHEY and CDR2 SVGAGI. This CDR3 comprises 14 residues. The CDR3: CASSPTGPTYEQYF. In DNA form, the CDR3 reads TGTGCCAGCAGCCCAACAGGGCCCACCTACGAGCAGTACTTC.

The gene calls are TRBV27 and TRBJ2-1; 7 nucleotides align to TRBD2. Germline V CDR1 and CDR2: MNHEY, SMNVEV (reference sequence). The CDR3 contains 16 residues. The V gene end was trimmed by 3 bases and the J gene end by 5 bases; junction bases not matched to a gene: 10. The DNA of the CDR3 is TGTGCCAGCAGTTTGGCGGCGGGAGATCAGGACAATGAGCAGTTCTTC. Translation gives CASSLAAGDQDNEQFF.

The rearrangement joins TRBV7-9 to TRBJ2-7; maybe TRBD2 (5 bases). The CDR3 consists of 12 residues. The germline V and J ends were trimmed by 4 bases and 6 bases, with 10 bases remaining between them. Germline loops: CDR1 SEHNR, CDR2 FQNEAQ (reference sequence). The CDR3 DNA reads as TGTGCCAGCAGCTATACTAGGATCGAGCAGTACTTC. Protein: CASSYTRIEQYF.

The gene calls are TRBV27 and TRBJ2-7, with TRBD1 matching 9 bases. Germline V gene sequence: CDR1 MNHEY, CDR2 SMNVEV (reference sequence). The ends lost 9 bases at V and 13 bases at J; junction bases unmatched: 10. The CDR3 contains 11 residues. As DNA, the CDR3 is TGTGCCAGAAGACCGGGACAGGGTCCTTACTTC. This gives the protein CARRPGQGPYF.

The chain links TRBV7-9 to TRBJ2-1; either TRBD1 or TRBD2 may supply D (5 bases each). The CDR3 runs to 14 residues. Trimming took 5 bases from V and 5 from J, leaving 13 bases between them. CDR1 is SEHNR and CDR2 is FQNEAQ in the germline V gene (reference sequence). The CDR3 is CASSPGRPNNEQFF. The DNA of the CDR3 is TGTGCCAGCAGCCCGGGACGACCCAACAATGAGCAGTTCTTC.

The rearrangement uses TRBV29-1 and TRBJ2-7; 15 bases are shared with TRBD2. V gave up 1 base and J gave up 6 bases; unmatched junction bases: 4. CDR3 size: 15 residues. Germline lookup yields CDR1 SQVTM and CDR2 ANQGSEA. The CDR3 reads CSVEARTSGRAEQYF. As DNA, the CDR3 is TGCAGCGTTGAAGCCCGGACTAGCGGGAGGGCCGAGCAGTACTTC.

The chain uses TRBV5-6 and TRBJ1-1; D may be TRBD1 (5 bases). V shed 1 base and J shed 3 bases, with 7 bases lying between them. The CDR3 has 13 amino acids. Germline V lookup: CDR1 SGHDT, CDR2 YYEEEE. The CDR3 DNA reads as TGTGCCAGCAGCTTGAAAGGGGACACTGAAGCTTTCTTT. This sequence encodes CASSLKGDTEAFF. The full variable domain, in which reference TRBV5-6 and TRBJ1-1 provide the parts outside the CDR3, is DAGVTQSPTHLIKTRGQQVTLRCSPKSGHDTVSWYQQALGQGPQFIFQYYEEEERQRGNFPDRFSGHQFPNYSSELNVNALLLGDSALYLCASSLKGDTEAFFGQGTRLTVV.

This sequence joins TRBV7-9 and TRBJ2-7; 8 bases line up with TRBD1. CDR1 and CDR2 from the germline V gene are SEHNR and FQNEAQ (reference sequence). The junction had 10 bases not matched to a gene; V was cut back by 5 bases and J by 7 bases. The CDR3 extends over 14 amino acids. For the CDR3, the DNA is TGTGCCAGCAGCGCCGACAGGGGTCCAGGAGAGCAGTACTTC. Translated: CASSADRGPGEQYF.

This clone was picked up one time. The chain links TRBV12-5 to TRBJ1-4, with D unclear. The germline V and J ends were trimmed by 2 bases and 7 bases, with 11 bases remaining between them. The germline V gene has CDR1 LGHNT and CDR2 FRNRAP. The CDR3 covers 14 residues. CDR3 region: CASGLKRVSEKLFF. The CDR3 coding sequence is TGTGCTAGTGGTTTGAAAAGGGTAAGTGAAAAACTGTTTTTT. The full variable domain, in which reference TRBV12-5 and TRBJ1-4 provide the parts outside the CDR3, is DARVTQTPRHKVTEMGQEVTMRCQPILGHNTVFWYRQTMMQGLELLAYFRNRAPLDDSGMPKDRFSAEMPDATLATLKIQPSEPRDSAVYFCASGLKRVSEKLFFGSGTQLSVL.

The CDR3 spells CASSYSTGFHEQFF. Written as DNA, the CDR3 is TGTGCCAGCAGTTACTCGACCGGGTTCCATGAGCAGTTCTTC. The chain employs TRBV6-5 and TRBJ2-1; D is unresolved. The CDR3 runs to 14 residues. Germline CDR1 is MNHEY and CDR2 is SVGAGI. V was shortened by 0 bases and J by 8 bases, with 11 bases between the two germline ends.

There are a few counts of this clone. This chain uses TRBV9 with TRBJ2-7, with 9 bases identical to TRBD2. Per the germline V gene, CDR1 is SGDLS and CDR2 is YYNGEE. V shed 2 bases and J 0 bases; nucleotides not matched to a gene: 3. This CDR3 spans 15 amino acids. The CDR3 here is CASSVSGSHSYEQYF. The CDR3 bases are TGTGCCAGCAGCGTTAGCGGGAGCCACTCCTACGAGCAGTACTTC.

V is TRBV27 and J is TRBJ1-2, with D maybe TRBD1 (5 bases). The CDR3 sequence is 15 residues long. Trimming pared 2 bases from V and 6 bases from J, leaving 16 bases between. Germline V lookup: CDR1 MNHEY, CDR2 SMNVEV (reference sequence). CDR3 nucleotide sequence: TGTGCCAGCAGTTTACGTCCGGGGACGCGGGATGGCTACACCTTC. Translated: CASSLRPGTRDGYTF.

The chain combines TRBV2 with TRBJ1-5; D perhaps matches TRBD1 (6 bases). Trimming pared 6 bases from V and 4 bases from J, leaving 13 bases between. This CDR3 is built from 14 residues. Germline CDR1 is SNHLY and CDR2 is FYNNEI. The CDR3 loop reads CASSATGVNQPQHF. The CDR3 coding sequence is TGTGCCAGCAGCGCGACAGGCGTAAATCAGCCCCAGCATTTT. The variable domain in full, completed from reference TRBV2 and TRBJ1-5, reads EPEVTQTPSHQVTQMGQEVILRCVPISNHLYFYWYRQILGQKVEFLVSFYNNEISEKSEIFDDQFSVERPDGSNFTLKIRSTKLEDSAMYFCASSATGVNQPQHFGDGTRLSIL.